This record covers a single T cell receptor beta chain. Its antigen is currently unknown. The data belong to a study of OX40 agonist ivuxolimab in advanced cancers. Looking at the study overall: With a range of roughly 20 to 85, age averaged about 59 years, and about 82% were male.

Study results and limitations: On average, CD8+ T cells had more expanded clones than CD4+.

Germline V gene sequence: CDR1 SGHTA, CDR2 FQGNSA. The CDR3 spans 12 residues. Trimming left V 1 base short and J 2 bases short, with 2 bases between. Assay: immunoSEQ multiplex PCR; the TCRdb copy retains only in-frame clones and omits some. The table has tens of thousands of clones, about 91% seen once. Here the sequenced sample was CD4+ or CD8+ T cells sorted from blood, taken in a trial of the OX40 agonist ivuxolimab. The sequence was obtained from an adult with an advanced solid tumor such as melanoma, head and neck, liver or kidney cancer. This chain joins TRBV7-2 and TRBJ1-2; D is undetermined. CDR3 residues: CASSLGNYGYTF. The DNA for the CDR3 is TGTGCCAGCAGCTTAGGGAACTATGGCTACACCTTC.